Following are 11 T cell receptor beta chains from one sample sequenced in a study of neurological immune-mediated disorders. TCRdb re-derived calls from the 5' RACE reads in MiXCR, one entry per CDR3 protein. Seen here are approximately 77,000 distinct CDR3 sequences, about 9.5% observed once, and the top ten hold 1.7%. Source material: PBMCs. The receptors stem from a man aged 45-65 years in good health.

This clonotype was detected many times. This sequence joins TRBV7-2 and TRBJ2-1; 10 nucleotides match TRBD2. Germline CDR1 is SGHTA and CDR2 is FQGNSA. This CDR3 region has 15 residues. The V gene end was trimmed by 6 bases and the J gene end by 6 bases; junction bases not matched to a gene: 8. The DNA of the CDR3 is TGTGCCAGCAGAGACACTAGCGGGATGTCCAATGAGCAGTTCTTC. It translates to CASRDTSGMSNEQFF.

This clonotype occurred many times. The rearrangement joins TRBV4-2 to TRBJ1-1; D unresolved. This CDR3 is built from 16 residues. Looked up from germline, CDR1 is LGHNA and CDR2 is YNFKEQ. V was trimmed by 6 bases and J by 0 bases, leaving 17 bases between them. The CDR3 region is CASSHGSGFMNTEAFF. DNA for the CDR3: TGTGCCAGCAGTCATGGTAGTGGATTCATGAACACTGAAGCTTTCTTT.

By proportion, this clonotype is medium-sized. The chain links TRBV4-3 to TRBJ2-6; no firm D call. The CDR3 extends over 17 amino acids. Looked up from germline, CDR1 is LGHNA and CDR2 is YSLEER. V gave up 0 bases and J gave up 0 bases, with 9 bases separating them. CDR3 loop: CASSQEGFGSGANVLTF. The CDR3 region has the DNA TGCGCCAGCAGCCAAGAGGGGTTCGGCTCTGGGGCCAACGTCCTGACTTTC.

At least ten counts were recorded for this clonotype. This chain links TRBV12-3 or TRBV12-4 with TRBJ1-4, with D uncertain. The CDR3 runs 15 residues. Between the trimmed V and J ends, which lost 1 base and 4 bases, there was a span of 10 bases. The DNA of the CDR3 is TGTGCCAGCAGTTTAGGGGAAGGGATTAATGAAAAACTGTTTTTT. Translated, it gives CASSLGEGINEKLFF.

In this sample, this clonotype turned up many times. The gene calls are TRBV7-2 and TRBJ1-5; tentatively, D is TRBD1 (6 bases). The germline CDR1 and CDR2 sequences are SGHTA and FQGNSA. The CDR3 runs 15 residues. V was cut by 1 base and J by 6 bases, with 13 bases left in between. CDR3 nucleotide sequence: TGTGCCAGCAGCTTAGTGGCCGGGGGGCGTCAGCCCCAGCATTTT. Translated, it gives CASSLVAGGRQPQHF.

This clonotype was seen ten or more times. The chain uses TRBV7-9 and TRBJ2-5; D assignment may be TRBD1 or TRBD2 (6 bases each). The CDR3 is made up of 15 amino acids. Deletions cut 3 bases from V and 1 base from J, with 12 bases between. Germline CDR1 SEHNR, CDR2 FQNEAQ (reference sequence). The CDR3 DNA reads TGTGCCAGCAGCTTCGGCGGGACACTCCAAGAGACCCAGTACTTC. It translates to CASSFGGTLQETQYF.

This clonotype came up many times. The CDR3 DNA reads TGCAGTGCGACTAACAGGGGCTACGAGCAGTACTTC. Residues: CSATNRGYEQYF. The chain recombines TRBV20-1 with TRBJ2-7, with 7 bases aligning to TRBD1. The CDR3 totals 12 residues. The V gene end was trimmed by 6 bases and the J gene end by 3 bases; junction bases not matched to a gene: 5. Germline loops: CDR1 DFQATT, CDR2 SNEGSKA (reference sequence).

This clonotype was recorded at least ten times. CDR3 amino acids: CASSSGATGADEQYF. CDR3 DNA: TGTGCCAGCAGTTCCGGCGCCACAGGGGCGGACGAGCAGTACTTC. The V call is TRBV7-6, the J call TRBJ2-7; 7 bases match TRBD1. The CDR3 is 15 amino acids. V was clipped by 6 bases and J by 5 bases; unmatched bases: 13. In germline, CDR1 is SGHVS, CDR2 FNYEAQ.

This clonotype was found a few times. V is TRBV7-3 and J is TRBJ2-3; 9 bases are a match to TRBD2. After removal of 1 base from V and 2 bases from J, the junction contained 4 bases not matched to a gene. The germline CDR1 and CDR2 sequences are SGHTA and FQGTGA. The CDR3 spans 16 residues. CDR3 residues: CASSLRAGGPTDTQYF. The CDR3, as DNA: TGTGCCAGCAGCTTAAGGGCGGGGGGGCCCACAGATACGCAGTATTTT.

This clonotype was detected ten times or more. J is TRBJ2-7 and V is TRBV5-1; D is undetermined. The germline gives CDR1 SGHRS, CDR2 YFSETQ. V lost 3 bases and J lost 5, with 15 bases in between. The CDR3 consists of 14 residues. The CDR3: CASSSTLGYDEQYF. CDR3 in DNA: TGCGCCAGCAGCTCGACCCTGGGCTACGACGAGCAGTACTTC.

This clonotype was seen at least ten times. This chain joins TRBV11-2 and TRBJ2-7; 8 bases fit TRBD2. The CDR3 has 15 amino acids. The V gene end was trimmed by 8 bases and the J gene end by 2 bases; junction bases not matched to a gene: 11. Germline V CDR1 and CDR2: SGHAT, FQNNGV. Here the CDR3 reads CASGSGRGAAYEQYF. The CDR3 DNA is TGTGCCAGCGGATCTGGGCGGGGGGCCGCCTACGAGCAGTACTTC.